This T cell receptor beta chain came from a study of cytomegalovirus exposure and HLA in healthy donors. Amplification used 60 Vbeta primers and 13 Jbeta primers. Clones were sequenced by immunoSEQ multiplex PCR, and TCRdb holds only the in-frame ones, with some missing. The table shows 140,000 or so clones, with approximately 80% occurring only once. This CDR3 spans 15 amino acids. Germline V lookup: CDR1 LNHNV, CDR2 YYDKDF (reference sequence). V lost 0 bases, J lost 1 base, and 6 bases lay in between. Sequencing input: PBMCs. The rearrangement links TRBV15 to TRBJ2-2; D is undetermined. This TCR was sampled from a woman between 40 and 55 years old in good health and CMV-seropositive. The DNA of the CDR3 is TGTGCCACCAGCAGAGATCTCAGGAACACCGGGGAGCTGTTTTTT. Residues: CATSRDLRNTGELFF.